One and the same sample provided the 23 T cell receptor beta chains below, sequenced in a study of blood T cell repertoires in COVID-19. Assay: immunoSEQ multiplex PCR; the TCRdb copy retains only in-frame clones and omits some. There are roughly 180,000 clones in the sample; 79% occur only once, and 7.5% to 8.5% lies in the top ten. Sequencing was done on a sample of peripheral blood. The receptors here all came from an older woman with COVID-19, enrolled during active disease.

For the CDR3, the DNA is TGTGCCAGTAGGCCCGGGACTAGCGGGGGGGGGTACAATGAGCAGTTCTTC. Its protein is CASRPGTSGGGYNEQFF. The V and J genes are TRBV19 and TRBJ2-1; TRBD2 matches at 16 bases. The germline gives CDR1 LNHDA, CDR2 SQIVND (reference sequence). This CDR3 comprises 17 residues. With 6 bases clipped from V and 4 bases from J, the junction kept 6 bases outside the gene matches.

The V and J genes are TRBV28 and TRBJ2-4, with 7 bases fitting TRBD2. The CDR3 length is 15 residues. Germline V CDR1 and CDR2: MDHEN, SYDVKM. Trimming at V came to 6 bases and at J to 7 bases, leaving 12 bases not matched to a gene. The CDR3 spells CASSYLAAEGNIQYF. DNA for the CDR3: TGTGCCAGCAGCTATCTAGCGGCCGAGGGGAACATTCAGTACTTC.

The chain uses TRBV2 and TRBJ2-1; 7 bases are a match to TRBD1. Germline lookup yields CDR1 SNHLY and CDR2 FYNNEI. V was clipped by 7 bases and J by 10 bases; unmatched bases: 7. This CDR3 region has 12 residues. CDR3 bases: TGTGCCAGCACCGACTACAGGGGAGAGCAGTTCTTC. It codes for CASTDYRGEQFF.

The gene calls are TRBV11-2 and TRBJ2-7, with a tentative D call TRBD1 (6 bases). V was clipped by 8 bases and J by 6 bases, with 14 bases between them. The CDR3 spans 12 residues. Germline V gene lookup returns CDR1 SGHAT and CDR2 FQNNGV. The CDR3 DNA sequence: TGTGCCAGCTCTGATGCAGGGGCCGAGCAGTACGTC. Translating it yields CASSDAGAEQYV.

The rearrangement joins TRBV9 to TRBJ2-2; 13 nucleotides align to TRBD2. The trim removed 0 bases at V and 2 bases at J, leaving 7 bases unmatched. The CDR3 extends over 19 amino acids. Germline V lookup: CDR1 SGDLS, CDR2 YYNGEE. In DNA form, the CDR3 reads TGTGCCAGCAGCGTAGCCCTTCAGGGACTAGCGGGAAACACCGGGGAGCTGTTTTTT. Translated: CASSVALQGLAGNTGELFF.

This clone was counted a single time. The chain links TRBV6-1 to TRBJ1-2; D possibly corresponds to TRBD1 (5 bases). V was clipped by 1 base and J by 4 bases, with 19 bases between them. Germline CDR1 MNHNS, CDR2 SASEGT. The CDR3 is 17 amino acids. The CDR3 sequence: CASSEVLGAGGGYGYTF. CDR3 bases: TGTGCCAGCAGTGAAGTTCTTGGGGCCGGGGGTGGCTATGGCTACACCTTC.

The J gene is TRBJ2-1, the V gene TRBV5-1, with 12 bases aligning to TRBD2. From germline, CDR1 is SGHRS and CDR2 YFSETQ. This CDR3 is built from 17 residues. The ends lost 1 base at V and 4 bases at J; junction bases unmatched: 6. CDR3 DNA: TGCGCCAGCAGCTTGAGTCTAGCGGGAGGGGTTTACAATGAGCAGTTCTTC. As protein: CASSLSLAGGVYNEQFF.

This chain links TRBV10-1 with TRBJ2-1, with 9 bases lining up with TRBD2. The CDR3 runs 17 residues. Losses at the gene ends were 2 bases for V and 2 bases for J; bases not matched to a gene: 7. In germline, CDR1 is WNHNN, CDR2 SYGVQD (reference sequence). The CDR3 sequence: CASSETLSGSPYNEQFF. The CDR3 DNA follows: TGCGCCAGCAGTGAGACGCTTAGCGGGAGCCCCTACAATGAGCAGTTCTTC.

The rearrangement uses TRBV28 and TRBJ2-1; D gene unclear. The V gene's germline CDR1 is MDHEN and CDR2 SYDVKM. V gave up 3 bases and J gave up 4 bases, with 10 bases separating them. CDR3 length equals 14 residues. CDR3 in amino acids: CASSFFSEYNEQFF. DNA for the CDR3: TGTGCCAGCAGTTTTTTCAGCGAATACAATGAGCAGTTCTTC.

This clone occurred a few times. The rearrangement uses TRBV7-9 and TRBJ1-4; 10 nucleotides line up with TRBD1. V dropped 3 bases and J dropped 8; count of bases not matched to a gene: 3. Germline-derived CDR1 and CDR2 are SEHNR and FQNEAQ (reference sequence). There are 14 residues in the CDR3. The CDR3: CASSLTGGVEKLFF. CDR3 DNA sequence: TGTGCCAGCAGCTTGACAGGGGGCGTAGAAAAACTGTTTTTT.

The chain carries TRBV27 and TRBJ2-3, with 9 bases aligning to TRBD2. This CDR3 is built from 17 residues. Germline V gives CDR1 MNHEY, CDR2 SMNVEV (reference sequence). V was pared by 3 bases and J by 1 base, with 8 bases of the junction left unmatched. CDR3 protein: CASSFREREDGTDTQYF. Written as DNA, the CDR3 is TGTGCCAGCAGTTTTAGGGAGCGGGAGGATGGCACAGATACGCAGTATTTT.

The rearrangement links TRBV5-1 to TRBJ1-1, with TRBD1 as a possible D gene (6 bases). The germline V gene encodes CDR1 SGHRS and CDR2 YFSETQ. Between the trimmed V and J ends, which lost 1 base and 5 bases, there was a span of 24 bases. The CDR3 totals 18 residues. The CDR3, as DNA: TGCGCCAGCAGCTTGCGAGTAGGGGGTTTGCGATTTGGGACTGAAGCTTTCTTT. Translating it yields CASSLRVGGLRFGTEAFF.

The chain links TRBV9 to TRBJ2-5; 8 bases agree with TRBD2. The V segment lost 0 bases and the J segment 3 bases; nucleotides outside the gene matches: 1. This CDR3 is built from 14 residues. Germline V gives CDR1 SGDLS, CDR2 YYNGEE. The CDR3 loop is CASSVGGLEETQYF. As DNA, the CDR3 is TGTGCCAGCAGCGTAGGGGGACTAGAAGAGACCCAGTACTTC. Looking up the rest from reference TRBV9 and TRBJ2-5 gives the full variable domain: DSGVTQTPKHLITATGQRVTLRCSPRSGDLSVYWYQQSLDQGLQFLIQYYNGEERAKGNILERFSAQQFPDLHSELNLSSLELGDSALYFCASSVGGLEETQYFGPGTRLLVL.

This clone has just one count. The sample holds other DNA sequences that translate to the same CDR3. This chain uses TRBV7-2 with TRBJ2-7; a possible D gene is TRBD2 (6 bases). CDR3 length: 14 residues. Trimming pared 0 bases from V and 0 bases from J, leaving 6 bases between. Germline loops: CDR1 SGHTA, CDR2 FQGNSA. The CDR3 DNA follows: TGTGCCAGCAGCTTAGCCGGGAGCTCCTACGAGCAGTACTTC. This gives the protein CASSLAGSSYEQYF.

The chain recombines TRBV28 with TRBJ1-1, with D perhaps matching TRBD1 (5 bases). The CDR3 totals 16 residues. The V gene lost 0 bases and the J gene lost 7 bases, with 18 bases spanning the gap. CDR1 MDHEN and CDR2 SYDVKM come from the germline V gene. The CDR3 sequence: CASSLWAGRGISEAFF. CDR3 DNA: TGTGCCAGCAGTTTATGGGCAGGGAGGGGAATTAGTGAAGCTTTCTTT. Full variable domain (remainder filled in from reference TRBV28 and TRBJ1-1): DVKVTQSSRYLVKRTGEKVFLECVQDMDHENMFWYRQDPGLGLRLIYFSYDVKMKEKGDIPEGYSVSREKKERFSLILESASTNQTSMYLCASSLWAGRGISEAFFGQGTRLTVV.

This clone was recorded a few times. CDR3 in amino acids: CSVEGPRGTGELFF. The CDR3 DNA reads TGCAGCGTTGAAGGCCCGCGGGGCACCGGGGAGCTGTTTTTT. V usage is TRBV29-1 and J usage is TRBJ2-2, with D perhaps TRBD2 (6 bases). Germline-derived CDR1 and CDR2 are SQVTM and ANQGSEA. This CDR3 spans 14 amino acids. The V end was cut by 1 base, the J end by 4 bases, with 10 bases between.

The chain is built from TRBV19 and TRBJ2-1, with D maybe TRBD1 (5 bases). Germline CDR1 LNHDA, CDR2 SQIVND (reference sequence). V lost 0 bases to trimming and J lost 6 bases, with 9 bases between them. The CDR3 length is 14 residues. The CDR3 here is CASSIDRDRNEQFF. The DNA of the CDR3 is TGTGCCAGTAGTATAGACAGGGATCGCAATGAGCAGTTCTTC.

The CDR3 is CASSPDRGSRLAQHF. CDR3 sequence (DNA): TGCGCCAGCAGCCCGGACAGGGGCTCCCGGTTGGCCCAGCATTTT. The genes are TRBV10-1 and TRBJ1-5; 9 bases are a match to TRBD1. The ends lost 6 bases at V and 11 bases at J; junction bases unmatched: 14. The CDR3 is 15 residues long. Germline CDR1 and CDR2: WNHNN and SYGVQD (reference sequence).

V gene TRBV5-4 combines with J gene TRBJ2-5, with 7 bases matching TRBD2. Unmatched junction bases numbered 6, after V lost 5 bases and J lost 5 bases. The CDR3 consists of 13 residues. From germline, CDR1 is SGHNT and CDR2 YYREEE (reference sequence). The CDR3 nucleotides are TGTGCCAGCAGTGGCGGGAGTTGGGAGACCCAGTACTTC. Its protein is CASSGGSWETQYF.

This clone has only one observation. The rearrangement uses TRBV5-5 and TRBJ1-5; D is undetermined. Germline loops: CDR1 SGHKS, CDR2 YYEKEE (reference sequence). CDR3 length equals 15 residues. V dropped 1 base and J dropped 3 bases, with 11 bases sitting between them. The CDR3 DNA is TGTGCCAGCAGCTTGTACGAGACTCACAATCAGCCCCAGCATTTT. Protein: CASSLYETHNQPQHF.

The CDR3 coding sequence is TGCGCCAGCAGCCAAGATCCCGGACAGGGGGCGAGAGGCTACACCTTC. Protein: CASSQDPGQGARGYTF. The gene calls are TRBV4-1 and TRBJ1-2, with TRBD1 matching over 11 bases. The CDR3 loop spans 16 amino acids. Trimming cost V 0 bases and J 8 bases; bases outside gene matches: 8. The V gene's germline CDR1 is MGHRA and CDR2 YSYEKL.

The V call is TRBV7-9, the J call TRBJ1-5; 12 nucleotides agree with TRBD1. The V gene end was trimmed by 3 bases and the J gene end by 7 bases; junction bases not matched to a gene: 7. The germline gives CDR1 SEHNR, CDR2 FQNEAQ (reference sequence). The CDR3 contains 16 residues. The CDR3 region is CASSLGGQGATQPQHF. CDR3 coding DNA: TGTGCCAGCAGCTTGGGGGGACAGGGGGCGACGCAGCCCCAGCATTTT.

This clone was counted only a few times. J is TRBJ2-7 and V is TRBV14, with a tentative D call TRBD1 (6 bases). The CDR3 runs 15 residues. The V gene's germline CDR1 is SGHDN and CDR2 FVKESK. With 1 base removed from V and 4 bases from J, the gap between germline ends came to 14 bases. The CDR3 here is CASSQGSGAQYEQYF. In nucleotides, the CDR3 is TGTGCCAGCAGCCAAGGGTCAGGGGCCCAGTACGAGCAGTACTTC.